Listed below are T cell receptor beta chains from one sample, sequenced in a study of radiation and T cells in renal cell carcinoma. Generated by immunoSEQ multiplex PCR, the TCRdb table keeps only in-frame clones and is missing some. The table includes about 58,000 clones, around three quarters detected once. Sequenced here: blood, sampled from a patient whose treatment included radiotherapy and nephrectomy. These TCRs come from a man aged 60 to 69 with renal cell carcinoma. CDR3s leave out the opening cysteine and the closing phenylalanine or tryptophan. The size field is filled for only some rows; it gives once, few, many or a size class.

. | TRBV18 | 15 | ASSPRTMTSGANVLT
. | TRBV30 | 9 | AWSLNTEAF
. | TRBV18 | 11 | ASSPVGANVLT
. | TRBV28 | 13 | ASSSLTGLVTEAF
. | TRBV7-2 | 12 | ASSWRLGEETQY
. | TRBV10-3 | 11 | AISGAEGAEAF
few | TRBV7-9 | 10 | ASSSSYYEQY
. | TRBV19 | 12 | ASSIDPTGREQY
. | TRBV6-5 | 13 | ASSLTGNVDTEAF
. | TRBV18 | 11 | ASGLNSNQPQH
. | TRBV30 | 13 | AWDSQGATNEKLF
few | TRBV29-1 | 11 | SANRNMNTEAF
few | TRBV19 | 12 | ASSPGLAGNEQF
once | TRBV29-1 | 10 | SVTGTEETQY
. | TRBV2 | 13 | ASSEDWGPNEKLF
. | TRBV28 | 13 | ASSETGGVGNTIY
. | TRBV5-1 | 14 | ASSLVGDTTTDTQY
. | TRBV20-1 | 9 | SAGYETEAF
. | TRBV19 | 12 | ASSFGPPDQPQH
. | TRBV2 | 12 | ASKSGTTFYEQY
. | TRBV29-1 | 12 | SVRPVGGAGELF
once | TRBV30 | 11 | AWSDRGKETQY
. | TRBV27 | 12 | ASREWGSNEKLF